This entry features one T cell receptor (beta chain) sequence. This clone has more than one count but fewer than ten. What antigen it recognizes has not been identified. Within one base of it there is no much larger clone, and no base qualities were kept. The protocol used for the library was the immunoSEQ multiplex PCR assay. What TCRdb holds here is the immuneACCESS table cut down to in-frame rearrangements. Part of the clones is not present; checked against another copy, under half of the missing clones reflect an unresolved V gene, and the others are unexplained. This sample lists fewer than 30,000 clones; 89% were detected once. Around 17% of the sample goes to the ten largest clones. These data come from a study of T cell changes during pregnancy in multiple sclerosis (dated by TCRdb to the late 2010s). With respect to the entire study: In women with multiple sclerosis, the researchers looked at how the T cell repertoire shifted as pregnancy progressed.

The germline V gene supplies CDR1 MNHNS and CDR2 SASEGT. Ends trimmed: V by 2 bases, J by 9 bases; bases unmatched to a gene: 8. From its cysteine to its phenylalanine, the CDR3 spans 15 amino acids. Only the CDR3 portion is preserved as DNA: 45 bases, with reading frame beginning at the first base. Rearrangement joined TRBV6-1 to TRBJ2-1, and TRBD2 matches 9 of the central bases. Sequences were derived from CD8+ T cells from peripheral blood mononuclear cells, sampled in the second trimester of pregnancy. The clonotype was recovered from a female donor with multiple sclerosis, enrolled in a pregnancy study. The nucleotide sequence is given as TGTGCCAGCAGTGAAAGTAGCGGGAGCGTCGGTGAGCAGTTCTTC. Translated, it gives CASSESSGSVGEQFF.